This is a list of T cell receptor beta chains from one sample in a study of breast tumors, draining lymph nodes, adjacent tissues. TCRdb called the multiplex PCR reads again in MiXCR, with one record for every CDR3 protein. The sample has a few hundred thousand distinct CDR3 sequences; approximately 36% are singletons. Sequenced material: axillary lymph node tissue. Receptor source: a female donor with breast cancer. Some clones in this sample may be carry-over from other donors' samples. Both conserved end residues are part of each CDR3. A D gene is named only where the DNA matches it firmly. Clone size appears in some rows only: once, few, many, or a class for an expanded clone.

few,TRBJ2-7,.,TRBV18,TGTGCCAGCTCACCACAAGGGACAACCGAGCAGTACTTC,CASSPQGTTEQYF
many,TRBJ2-3,.,TRBV19,TGTGCCAGTAGTATAACCCCAACGAGCACAGATACGCAGTATTTT,CASSITPTSTDTQYF
many,TRBJ2-3,.,TRBV20-1,TGCAGTGCATCAGATTCTAGCACAGATACGCAGTATTTT,CSASDSSTDTQYF
many,TRBJ2-1,.,TRBV19,TGTGCCAGTAGTTTCGCTTTCAGGGCAAATGAGCAGTTCTTC,CASSFAFRANEQFF
many,TRBJ2-5,TRBD2,TRBV10-3,TGTGCCATCAGTCATCGACTAGCCGAAGAGACCCAGTACTTC,CAISHRLAEETQYF
many,TRBJ2-1,.,TRBV4-1,TGCGCCAGCAGCCAAGGGCAGGGCTACAATGAGCAGTTCTTC,CASSQGQGYNEQFF
many,TRBJ1-3,TRBD1,TRBV9,TGTGCCAGCAGCCCGGGACAGTCGACAGCTGGAAACACCATATATTTT,CASSPGQSTAGNTIYF
.,TRBJ2-7,TRBD1,TRBV15,TGTGCCACCAGCAGAGCCCGGGACAGGGGGAGCGAGCAGTACTTC,CATSRARDRGSEQYF
.,TRBJ2-7,TRBD1,TRBV19,TGTGCCAGTAGTATAGGCGGACAGGGGCGGGAGCAGTACTTC,CASSIGGQGREQYF
many,TRBJ2-7,.,TRBV2,TGTGCCAGCAGATCTCTACAGAGGAGGCCCGACGAGCAGTACTTC,CASRSLQRRPDEQYF
many,TRBJ1-2,TRBD1,TRBV11-2,TGTGCCAGCAGCTTGACAGGGCAGGGCCGCGGCTACACCTTC,CASSLTGQGRGYTF
many,TRBJ2-1,.,TRBV6-1,TGTGCCAGCGCAACAGGGAGGGGATACAATGAGCAGTTCTTC,CASATGRGYNEQFF
many,TRBJ2-2,TRBD1,TRBV14,TGTGCCAGCAGGCCTCAGGGGGCCGGGGAGCTGTTTTTT,CASRPQGAGELFF
.,TRBJ1-6,TRBD1,TRBV14,TGTGCCAGCAGCCTAGGACAGGGGGCACCCCTCCACTTT,CASSLGQGAPLHF
.,TRBJ2-6,TRBD2,TRBV12-3/TRBV12-4,TGTGCCAGCAGCGGGAGGGGGAGGTCAGGGGCCAACGTCCTGACTTTC,CASSGRGRSGANVLTF
many,TRBJ2-2,TRBD1,TRBV9,TGTGCCAGCAGCTTCCCTCGACAGGGAAACACCGGGGAGCTGTTTTTT,CASSFPRQGNTGELFF
.,TRBJ2-1,TRBD2,TRBV11-3,TGTGCCAGCAGCTTAGAAGGTGTAGCGGGAGGGCCCCACAATGAGCAGTTCTTC,CASSLEGVAGGPHNEQFF
many,TRBJ2-3,.,TRBV7-2,TGTGCCAGCAGCCCCCCGGGAAGCGGACGCACAGATACGCAGTATTTT,CASSPPGSGRTDTQYF
many,TRBJ2-2,.,TRBV20-1,TGCAGTGCTAGTCGGAGGGAGAACACCGGGGAGCTGTTTTTT,CSASRRENTGELFF
many,TRBJ2-5,TRBD2,TRBV6-1,TGTGCCAGCAGTGGCGGACTAGCGGGGGGCCAAGAGACCCAGTACTTC,CASSGGLAGGQETQYF
few,TRBJ2-4,.,TRBV7-2,TGTGCCAGCAGCTTAGCAGGGACCCCCCTCAAAAACATTCAGTACTTC,CASSLAGTPLKNIQYF
.,TRBJ1-4,TRBD1,TRBV7-6,TGTGCCAGCAGCAGCCGTAGAGGACAGGGAAAACTGTTTTTT,CASSSRRGQGKLFF
many,TRBJ2-3,.,TRBV15,TGTGCCACCAGCAGAGATAGGGGGGTGGGCACAGATACGCAGTATTTT,CATSRDRGVGTDTQYF
many,TRBJ2-5,.,TRBV2,TGTGCCAGCAGTGAGGGACTCGGAGGTGAGACCCAGTACTTC,CASSEGLGGETQYF
many,TRBJ1-3,.,TRBV4-1,TGCGCCAGCAGCCTACCCGATTGGGGAAACACCATATATTTT,CASSLPDWGNTIYF
.,TRBJ2-3,.,TRBV7-7,TGTGCTAGCAGCCTGGACTCCTACAATGAGCAGTATTTT,CASSLDSYNEQYF
few,TRBJ2-3,TRBD2,TRBV7-2,TGTGCCAGCAGCTCGCCGGGACTAGCGGAGAATACGCAGTATTTT,CASSSPGLAENTQYF
.,TRBJ1-6,.,TRBV3-2,TGTGCCAGCAGCCAAGGGAGTCCGGGGTCACCCCTCCACTTT,CASSQGSPGSPLHF
once,TRBJ1-3,.,TRBV4-2,TGTGCCAGCAGCCAAGAGACACAAAGCAGCGGCGGCTACACCATATATTTT,CASSQETQSSGGYTIYF
.,TRBJ1-3,.,TRBV5-4,TGTGCCAGCAGCTTGGACCCTCAGGGGACAGGAAACACCATATATTTT,CASSLDPQGTGNTIYF
many,TRBJ1-3,.,TRBV7-9,TGTGCCAGCAGCTTCCAGCCTGGAAACACCATATATTTT,CASSFQPGNTIYF
many,TRBJ2-1,.,TRBV7-9,TGTGCCAGCAGCTTAGGGACGGTAGACAATGAGCAGTTCTTC,CASSLGTVDNEQFF
.,TRBJ2-1,TRBD2,TRBV6-6,TGTGCCAGCAGTCACGAGGTAGCGGGAGACGAGCAGTTCTTC,CASSHEVAGDEQFF
many,TRBJ2-1,.,TRBV20-1,TGCAGTGCTCGGGACGCCCCAGTGAATGAGCAGTTCTTC,CSARDAPVNEQFF
.,TRBJ1-6,.,TRBV4-1,TGCGCCAGCATTGAATTCGGTTTTGATTCACCCCTCCACTTT,CASIEFGFDSPLHF
.,TRBJ2-5,TRBD2,TRBV6-1,TGTGCCAGCAGTGAGAGACCAGCGGGAGGAAGCGGAGAGACCCAGTACTTC,CASSERPAGGSGETQYF
.,TRBJ1-6,.,TRBV7-3,TGTGCCAGCAGCTTAGTGACGGGGACGGCACCCCTCCACTTT,CASSLVTGTAPLHF
many,TRBJ2-5,.,TRBV30,TGTGCCTGGAGTGCCAACAGGAGAAAAGAGACCCAGTACTTC,CAWSANRRKETQYF
many,TRBJ1-2,TRBD1,TRBV5-6,TGTGCCAGTCAGACTACAGGGGGCGCCGAGGACTATGGCTACACCTTC,CASQTTGGAEDYGYTF
many,TRBJ2-3,TRBD2,TRBV7-3,TGTGCCAGCAGCTTTCTCGGGGGGGCGTCAGATACGCAGTATTTT,CASSFLGGASDTQYF
.,TRBJ1-5,TRBD1,TRBV20-1,TGCAGTGCGCGGGGACAGGGGATAAATCAGCCCCAGCATTTT,CSARGQGINQPQHF
.,TRBJ2-5,TRBD1,TRBV20-1,TGCAGTGCTCTCGGACAGGGTGGGGAGACCCAGTACTTC,CSALGQGGETQYF
many,TRBJ1-2,.,TRBV4-3,TGCGCCAGCAGCCAAGAGCGGAGTGGTGGCTACACCTTC,CASSQERSGGYTF
.,TRBJ1-2,TRBD1,TRBV19,TGTGCCAGTAACGTGGACAGGTCCTATGGCTACACCTTC,CASNVDRSYGYTF
many,TRBJ1-3,.,TRBV11-3,TGTGCCAGCAGCTTACTTCGGCAGAATTCTGGAAACACCATATATTTT,CASSLLRQNSGNTIYF
many,TRBJ2-5,.,TRBV19,TGTGCCAGTAGTGCCCAACCCGGAGGGACCCAGTACTTC,CASSAQPGGTQYF
few,TRBJ1-2,.,TRBV6-2/TRBV6-3,TGTGCCAGCCGGGACTCAACACCCTCCAACTATGGCTACACCTTC,CASRDSTPSNYGYTF
few,TRBJ2-7,.,TRBV5-4,TGTGCCAGCACCGCCGGGACTTCTTCCTACGAGCAGTACTTC,CASTAGTSSYEQYF
many,TRBJ2-3,TRBD2,TRBV4-1,TGCGCCAGCAGCCTCGGACTAGCGGGGGGTGTCGCCGGCACAGATACGCAGTATTTT,CASSLGLAGGVAGTDTQYF
many,TRBJ2-7,.,TRBV7-2,TGTGCCAGCAGCCTAGAATACGAGCAGTACTTC,CASSLEYEQYF
many,TRBJ2-5,TRBD1,TRBV4-1,TGCGCCAGCAGCCAAGAAAGGGGGCGGAAGACCCAGTACTTC,CASSQERGRKTQYF
many,TRBJ2-1,.,TRBV7-8,TGTGCCAGCAGCTTAAGCTCGGCGGGATACAATGAGCAGTTCTTC,CASSLSSAGYNEQFF
few,TRBJ2-5,TRBD1,TRBV29-1,TGCAGCTCGGCAGACAGGGCCCAGACCCAGTACTTC,CSSADRAQTQYF
many,TRBJ2-3,TRBD2,TRBV7-2,TGTGCCAGCAGCTTATGGACTAGCGGACGACAGAGCACGCAGTATTTT,CASSLWTSGRQSTQYF
many,TRBJ2-7,.,TRBV11-3,TGTGCCAGCGGAAAGTCCTACGAGCAGTACTTC,CASGKSYEQYF